The rows below give T cell receptor beta chains drawn from one sample of a study of a mutant IDH1 vaccine in newly diagnosed glioma. The method was immunoSEQ multiplex PCR; TCRdb's version includes in-frame clones alone and lacks a portion of them. Among under 35,000 clones, about 70% were seen once, and the ten largest hold roughly 7.8%. What these receptors recognize is not known. Sequenced here: PBMCs, sampled from a glioma patient whose treatment included an IDH1 peptide vaccine. The source is a man aged 50 to 59 with glioma. Each CDR3 is given with its conserved first and last residue. Each record gives: clone size, D gene, J gene, V gene, CDR3 protein, CDR3 DNA. D genes are given only for firm matches. Clone size is shown for a subset of rows, as once, few, many or a class of expanded clone.

>few|TRBD1|TRBJ2-2|TRBV6-5
CASSRDSRPGELFF
TGTGCCAGCAGTAGGGACAGCCGCCCCGGGGAGCTGTTTTTT
>NA|TRBD2|TRBJ2-1|TRBV6-4
CAVSSGRGNEQFF
TGTGCGGTTAGTAGCGGGAGAGGGAATGAGCAGTTCTTC
>few|NA|TRBJ1-4|TRBV4-1
CASSQDKGVSEKLFF
TGCGCCAGCAGCCAAGATAAGGGTGTAAGCGAAAAACTGTTTTTT
>once|NA|TRBJ1-3|TRBV27
CASSPSGALFSGNTIYF
TGTGCCAGCAGTCCTTCAGGGGCCCTGTTCTCTGGAAACACCATATATTTT
>NA|NA|TRBJ2-7|TRBV2
CASSLQYEQYF
TGTGCCAGCAGTCTGCAATACGAGCAGTACTTC
>NA|TRBD1|TRBJ2-5|TRBV19
CASSFSGTGQETQYF
TGTGCCAGTAGTTTTTCCGGGACAGGGCAAGAGACCCAGTACTTC
>NA|NA|TRBJ2-1|TRBV29-1
CSVEFRRGGSYNEQFF
TGCAGCGTTGAATTTCGACGGGGAGGCTCCTACAATGAGCAGTTCTTC
>NA|NA|TRBJ1-1|TRBV4-1
CASSQDRQGNFQAFF
TGCGCCAGCAGCCAAGATCGGCAGGGAAATTTTCAAGCTTTCTTT
>NA|NA|TRBJ1-4|TRBV2
CASRHQEDGEKLFF
TGTGCCAGCAGACATCAGGAGGACGGCGAAAAACTGTTTTTT
>NA|TRBD1|TRBJ1-1|TRBV29-1
CVPGGGSDTEAFF
TGCGTGCCAGGGGGCGGCAGTGACACTGAAGCTTTCTTT
>few|NA|TRBJ1-1|TRBV5-6
CASSWERNEAFF
TGTGCCAGCAGCTGGGAGCGGAATGAAGCTTTCTTT
>NA|NA|TRBJ1-2|TRBV4-3
CASSQEVPAGGYTF
TGCGCCAGCAGCCAAGAGGTCCCGGCTGGCGGCTACACCTTC
>NA|NA|TRBJ1-2|TRBV12-5
CASGSPLAGYTF
TGTGCTAGTGGTTCCCCCCTGGCGGGCTACACCTTC
>NA|NA|TRBJ1-1|TRBV5-1
CASSLVSGLNTEAFF
TGCGCCAGCAGCTTAGTTTCCGGTCTGAACACTGAAGCTTTCTTT
>NA|NA|TRBJ1-2|TRBV27
CASSYTRDGGYTF
TGTGCCAGCAGTTATACCAGGGATGGTGGCTACACCTTC
>NA|NA|TRBJ2-1|TRBV19
CASSIGLAPYNEQFF
TGTGCCAGTAGTATAGGGCTAGCGCCCTACAATGAGCAGTTCTTC
>NA|TRBD1|TRBJ1-4|TRBV2
CASIGGEEKLFF
TGTGCGAGCATAGGGGGCGAAGAAAAACTGTTTTTT
>few|NA|TRBJ2-7|TRBV6-1
CAITEGIYEQYF
TGTGCCATTACTGAGGGAATCTACGAGCAGTACTTC
>NA|NA|TRBJ2-5|TRBV7-2
CASSPMGSGTQYF
TGTGCCAGCAGCCCCATGGGAAGCGGGACCCAGTACTTC
>NA|NA|TRBJ1-2|TRBV9
CASSFTNGGNLGGYTF
TGTGCCAGCAGTTTTACTAACGGGGGCAATCTTGGGGGCTACACCTTC
>NA|TRBD2|TRBJ2-2|TRBV6-5
CASSFLAGELTGELFF
TGTGCCAGCAGTTTCTTAGCGGGAGAATTGACCGGGGAGCTGTTTTTT
>NA|TRBD2|TRBJ2-3|TRBV11-2
CASSQGTSGSYTDTQYF
TGTGCCAGCAGCCAAGGGACTAGCGGGTCTTACACAGATACGCAGTATTTT
>few|TRBD1|TRBJ1-4|TRBV6-5
CASSTRDRGEKLFF
TGTGCCAGCAGTACCCGGGACAGGGGTGAAAAACTGTTTTTT
>NA|NA|TRBJ2-7|TRBV5-1
CASSLDGGEQYF
TGCGCCAGCAGCTTGGACGGGGGCGAGCAGTACTTC
>NA|NA|TRBJ1-1|TRBV13
CASSLGVMNTEAFF
TGTGCCAGCAGCTTGGGAGTCATGAACACTGAAGCTTTCTTT
>NA|NA|TRBJ1-6|TRBV30
CAWSDTRNSPLHF
TGTGCCTGGAGTGACACGAGGAATTCACCCCTCCACTTT
>NA|NA|TRBJ1-6|TRBV29-1
CSARGGAYNSPLHF
TGCAGCGCCCGAGGAGGGGCCTATAATTCACCCCTCCACTTT
>few|NA|TRBJ1-1|TRBV19
CASSQGLTGYMNTEAFF
TGTGCCAGTAGTCAGGGGTTGACAGGATACATGAACACTGAAGCTTTCTTT
>NA|NA|TRBJ1-1|TRBV29-1
CSVGGGRYTEAFF
TGCAGCGTTGGGGGGGGGCGGTACACTGAAGCTTTCTTT
>NA|TRBD1|TRBJ2-7|TRBV5-1
CASSYGQGAYEQYF
TGCGCCAGCAGTTACGGACAGGGGGCCTACGAGCAGTACTTC
>NA|NA|TRBJ1-6|TRBV19
CASSMGYNSPLHF
TGTGCCAGTAGTATGGGCTATAATTCACCCCTCCACTTT
>NA|TRBD2|TRBJ2-2|TRBV5-4
CASSQREGLLAGELFF
TGTGCCAGCAGTCAGCGGGAGGGCCTCTTAGCCGGGGAGCTGTTTTTT
>NA|NA|TRBJ1-2|TRBV7-2
CASSPDSNYGYTF
TGTGCCAGCAGTCCAGACAGCAACTATGGCTACACCTTC
>few|NA|TRBJ2-7|TRBV5-1
CASSFSDDFFYEQYF
TGCGCCAGCAGCTTCAGTGACGATTTTTTCTACGAGCAGTACTTC
>NA|TRBD2|TRBJ2-3|TRBV28
CASTRGQRETDTQYF
TGTGCCAGCACCCGAGGCCAGCGGGAGACTGATACGCAGTATTTT
>NA|NA|TRBJ1-2|TRBV29-1
CSVGDIPGGGYTF
TGCAGCGTTGGTGACATTCCGGGGGGCGGCTACACCTTC
>NA|NA|TRBJ1-3|TRBV19
CASSIRQAGNTIYF
TGTGCCAGTAGTATACGACAGGCTGGAAACACCATATATTTT
>NA|NA|TRBJ2-5|TRBV30
CAWSPKETQYF
TGTGCCTGGAGTCCTAAAGAGACCCAGTACTTC
>NA|NA|TRBJ2-5|TRBV28
CASSASRVQETQYF
TGTGCCAGCAGTGCCTCTAGGGTTCAAGAGACCCAGTACTTC
>NA|NA|TRBJ1-2|TRBV2
CASRWDGYTF
TGTGCCTCTCGGTGGGATGGCTACACCTTC
>NA|TRBD2|TRBJ2-7|TRBV5-4
CASSLTGGREQYF
TGTGCCAGCAGCTTGACGGGAGGGAGAGAGCAGTACTTC
>once|TRBD1|TRBJ1-5|TRBV9
CASSVGQGDQPQHF
TGTGCCAGCAGCGTAGGACAGGGCGATCAGCCCCAGCATTTT
>NA|TRBD1|TRBJ2-2|TRBV19
CASSIGQGAAGELFF
TGTGCCAGTAGTATCGGACAGGGGGCGGCCGGGGAGCTGTTTTTT
>NA|TRBD1|TRBJ1-2|TRBV7-2
CASSPPGQGALGYTF
TGTGCCAGCAGCCCTCCGGGACAGGGGGCTCTTGGCTACACCTTC
>NA|NA|TRBJ1-6|TRBV4-3
CASSQDENSRFHYNSPLHF
TGCGCCAGCAGCCAAGATGAGAATAGTCGATTCCACTATAATTCACCCCTCCACTTT
>NA|NA|TRBJ1-4|TRBV7-9
CASSKPTGENEKLFF
TGTGCCAGCAGCAAACCCACCGGGGAGAATGAAAAACTGTTTTTT
>NA|TRBD1|TRBJ1-5|TRBV19
CASSTHGQGEQPQHF
TGTGCCAGTAGTACCCATGGACAGGGGGAACAGCCCCAGCATTTT
>NA|TRBD1|TRBJ1-5|TRBV29-1
CSVEEGTGNQPQHF
TGCAGCGTTGAAGAGGGGACAGGGAATCAGCCCCAGCATTTT
>NA|TRBD1|TRBJ2-1|TRBV5-4
CASSLDRDRGHNEQFF
TGTGCCAGCAGCTTGGACCGGGACAGGGGACACAATGAGCAGTTCTTC
>NA|TRBD1|TRBJ1-1|TRBV5-1
CASSGGQHTEAFF
TGCGCCAGCAGCGGGGGACAGCACACTGAAGCTTTCTTT